The T cell receptor beta chain under discussion was sequenced for a study of cytomegalovirus exposure and HLA in healthy donors. V was pared by 5 bases and J by 5 bases, with 2 bases of the junction left unmatched. CDR1 is SEHNR and CDR2 is FQNEAQ in the germline V gene (reference sequence). The CDR3 covers 12 residues. The PCR had 60 Vbeta and 13 Jbeta primers. Assay used: immunoSEQ multiplex PCR; TCRdb lists only in-frame clones, some missing. The sample records 90,000 to 140,000 clones, 70% to 80% being singletons. On this clone itself: Its target is unknown.

Notes on the study in general: The study had only CMV serostatus as immune exposure information. It was reportedly the case that the classifier diagnosed cytomegalovirus status with high specificity and sensitivity. The study assumed roughly uniform donor sequencing depth for presence/absence analyses.

The chain carries TRBV7-9 and TRBJ2-7; 8 positions agree with TRBD1. Sequenced input: PBMCs. The origin of this receptor is a middle-aged man in good health and CMV-seronegative. The CDR3 protein is CASSLTGDEQYF. In nucleotides, the CDR3 is TGTGCCAGCAGCCTGACAGGGGACGAGCAGTACTTC.